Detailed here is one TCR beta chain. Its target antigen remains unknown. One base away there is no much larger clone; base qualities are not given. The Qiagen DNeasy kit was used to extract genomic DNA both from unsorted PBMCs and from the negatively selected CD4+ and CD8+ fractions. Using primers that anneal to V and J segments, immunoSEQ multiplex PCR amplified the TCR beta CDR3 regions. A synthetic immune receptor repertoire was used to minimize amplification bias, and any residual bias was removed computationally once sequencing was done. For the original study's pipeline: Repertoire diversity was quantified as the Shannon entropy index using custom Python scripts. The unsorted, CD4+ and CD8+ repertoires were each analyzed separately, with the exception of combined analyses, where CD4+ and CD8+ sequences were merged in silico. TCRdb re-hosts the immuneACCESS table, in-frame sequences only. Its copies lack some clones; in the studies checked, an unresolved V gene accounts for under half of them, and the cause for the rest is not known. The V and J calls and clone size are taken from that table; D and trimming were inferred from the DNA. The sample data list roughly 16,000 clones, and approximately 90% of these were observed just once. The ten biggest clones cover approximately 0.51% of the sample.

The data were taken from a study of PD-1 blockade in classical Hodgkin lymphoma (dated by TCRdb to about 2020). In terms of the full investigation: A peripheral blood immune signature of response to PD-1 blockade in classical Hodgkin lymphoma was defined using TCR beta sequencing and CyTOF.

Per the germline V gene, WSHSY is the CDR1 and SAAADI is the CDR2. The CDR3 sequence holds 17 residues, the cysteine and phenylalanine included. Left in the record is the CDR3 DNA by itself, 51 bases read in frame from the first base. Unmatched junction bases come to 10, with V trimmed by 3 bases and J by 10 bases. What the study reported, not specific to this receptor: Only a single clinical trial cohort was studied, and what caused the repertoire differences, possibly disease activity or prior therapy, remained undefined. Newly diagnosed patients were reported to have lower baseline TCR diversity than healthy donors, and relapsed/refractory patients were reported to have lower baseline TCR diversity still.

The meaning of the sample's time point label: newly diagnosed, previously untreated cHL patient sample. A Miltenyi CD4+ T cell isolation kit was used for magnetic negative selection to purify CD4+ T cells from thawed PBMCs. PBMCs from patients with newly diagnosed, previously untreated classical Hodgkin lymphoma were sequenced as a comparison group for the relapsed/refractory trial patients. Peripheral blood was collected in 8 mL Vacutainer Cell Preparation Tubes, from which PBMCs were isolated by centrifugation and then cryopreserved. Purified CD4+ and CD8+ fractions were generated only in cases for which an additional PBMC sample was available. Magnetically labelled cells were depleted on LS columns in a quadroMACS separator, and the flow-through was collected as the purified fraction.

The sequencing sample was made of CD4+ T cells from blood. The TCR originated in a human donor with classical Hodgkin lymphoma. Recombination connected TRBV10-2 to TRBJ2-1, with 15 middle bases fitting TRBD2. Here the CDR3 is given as CASSELGGLAGGKEQFF. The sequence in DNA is TGCGCCAGCAGTGAACTAGGGGGACTAGCGGGAGGAAAAGAGCAGTTCTTC.